This T cell receptor beta chain was documented in a study of blood T cell repertoires in COVID-19. Study-wide context: The United States, Italy and Spain were the sources of the acute and convalescent COVID-19 samples.

Original handling: Using reference gene primer amplification, nucleated cell counts were estimated. The assay was immunoSEQ multiplex PCR, and TCRdb's table has in-frame clones only and misses some. The V and J calls and the clone size are those of that table, but D and trimming were determined from the DNA. Of 150,000 to 200,000 clones detected, over 70% appear once; the ten largest clones hold approximately 11%. The CDR3 length is 18 residues. Trimming at V came to 1 base and at J to 4 bases, leaving 13 bases not matched to a gene. Germline V gene data show CDR1 as SGHAT and CDR2 as FQNNGV. This clone showed up just once. The cohort comprised adults aged about 18 to 100 years residing in about two dozen US areas.

Sequences were obtained from PBMCs or T cells enriched from blood (not recorded which). This chain connects TRBV11-2 to TRBJ2-7, with 10 bases identical to TRBD1. The clonotype was recovered from a man between 50 and 59 years old who had recovered from COVID-19. The CDR3 is CASSLGVTGGVLGYEQYF. The CDR3 nucleotides read TGTGCCAGCAGCTTAGGTGTGACAGGGGGCGTTTTAGGGTACGAGCAGTACTTC.